This TCR beta chain was sequenced in a study of CD4 T cells in relation to SARS-CoV-2 and coronaviruses. Notes on this clone: The antigen is not known.

The unexposed donors gave CD4+ T cells in about 2011-2018, prior to COVID-19. Isolation of CD4+ T cells took place after about 9 days in culture. Cultures held a few million PBMCs per well with about 10 IU/ml IL-2. Study results and limitations: Roughly 69% of donors had memory CD4+ clonotypes crossrecognizing SARS-CoV-2 and common cold coronavirus spike. The cross-reactivity analysis covered only spike protein, not other viral proteins.

Germline loops: CDR1 SGHTA, CDR2 FQGNSA. CDR3 size: 16 residues. V dropped 2 bases and J dropped 5 bases, with 18 bases sitting between them. The table came from immunoSEQ multiplex PCR; TCRdb's copy has only in-frame clones and leaves some out. The sample lists some 19,000 clones; 70% to 85% were seen once. V gene TRBV7-2 combines with J gene TRBJ2-5; D gene unclear. Material: CD4+ T cells from PBMCs, cultured in vitro. The source is a human donor in good health. The DNA for the CDR3 is TGTGCCAGCAGCTTAATCGTCGTAGGTTCGTATGAGACCCAGTACTTC. It translates to CASSLIVVGSYETQYF.